Below, 17 T cell receptor beta chains from the same sample are listed, as sequenced in a study of neurological immune-mediated disorders. Time point indicated: longitudinal time-point 1 (baseline). TCRdb used MiXCR to reprocess the 5' RACE reads, holding one entry per CDR3 protein. Among some 49,000 distinct CDR3 sequences listed, 10% were seen once. The sequenced sample consisted of PBMCs. These receptor sequences come from a woman in her thirties or forties in good health.

This clonotype was seen many times. The chain carries TRBV12-3 or TRBV12-4 and TRBJ2-1, with D perhaps TRBD1 (5 bases). The V gene lost 6 bases and the J gene lost 3 bases, with 6 bases spanning the gap. The CDR3 totals 12 residues. CDR3 bases: TGTGCCAGCAGCGACAGCTACAATGAGCAGTTCTTC. It translates to CASSDSYNEQFF.

The table lists this clonotype with many counts. The V and J genes are TRBV3-1 and TRBJ1-5; D remains unclear. Germline-derived CDR1 and CDR2 are LGHDT and YNNKEL (reference sequence). The CDR3 has 13 residues. V gave up 1 base and J gave up 5 bases, with 6 bases separating them. In DNA, the CDR3 is TGTGCCAGCAGCCAAGGCGGCTATCAGCCCCAGCATTTT. Protein product: CASSQGGYQPQHF.

The table lists this clonotype with many counts. This chain uses TRBV9 with TRBJ2-3, with TRBD2 matching 8 bases. Looked up from germline, CDR1 is SGDLS and CDR2 is YYNGEE. CDR3 length equals 16 residues. J was trimmed by 3 bases and V by 3 bases; bases with no gene match: 9. CDR3 sequence (DNA): TGTGCCAGCAGCGACGGACTAGCCTTTAGGACAGATACGCAGTATTTT. Its protein is CASSDGLAFRTDTQYF.

This clonotype was counted many times. The chain is built from TRBV29-1 and TRBJ2-7, with 8 bases matching TRBD1. The CDR3 is made up of 13 amino acids. With V trimmed by 4 bases and J by 7 bases, 9 bases remained unmatched. Looked up from germline, CDR1 is SQVTM and CDR2 is ANQGSEA. The CDR3 DNA follows: TGCAGCGTTGTAGAGACAGGGGCAGGGGAGCAGTACTTC. This translates into CSVVETGAGEQYF.

Comment on this clonotype: A read error may account for a junction end that differs from germline. The chain combines TRBV5-6 with TRBJ2-7; D tentatively reads TRBD1 or TRBD2 (5 bases each). In germline, CDR1 is SGHDT, CDR2 YYEEEE. The CDR3 spans 15 residues. The CDR3 coding sequence is TGTGCCAGCAGTTTGGTCGGGGACCCGGACTACGAGCAGTACTTC. Translated: CASSLVGDPDYEQYF. Full variable domain (outside the CDR3, taken from reference TRBV5-6 and TRBJ2-7): DAGVTQSPTHLIKTRGQQVTLRCSPKSGHDTVSWYQQALGQGPQFIFQYYEEEERQRGNFPDRFSGHQFPNYSSELNVNALLLGDSALYLCASSLVGDPDYEQYFGPGTRLTVT.

The chain recombines TRBV19 with TRBJ1-1; D is unresolved. Trimming took 7 bases from V and 7 from J, leaving 10 bases between them. The CDR3 covers 11 residues. CDR1 is LNHDA, CDR2 SQIVND, per germline (reference sequence). The CDR3 region is CASKGIGEAFF. DNA of the CDR3: TGTGCCAGTAAAGGTATAGGTGAAGCTTTCTTT.

This clonotype has at least ten counts. The chain links TRBV7-2 to TRBJ1-1, with 9 bases lining up with TRBD1. Germline V lookup: CDR1 SGHTA, CDR2 FQGNSA. The V segment lost 5 bases and the J segment 6 bases; nucleotides outside the gene matches: 7. The CDR3 has 14 amino acids. The CDR3 bases are TGTGCCAGCAGCCCACAGGGGGCGACCGCTGAAGCTTTCTTT. This gives the protein CASSPQGATAEAFF. The variable domain in full, completed from reference TRBV7-2 and TRBJ1-1, reads GAGVSQSPSNKVTEKGKDVELRCDPISGHTALYWYRQSLGQGLEFLIYFQGNSAPDKSGLPSDRFSAERTGGSVSTLTIQRTQQEDSAVYLCASSPQGATAEAFFGQGTRLTVV.

The chain links TRBV5-1 to TRBJ2-1, with D unclear. Looked up from germline, CDR1 is SGHRS and CDR2 is YFSETQ. V was pared by 2 bases and J by 5 bases, with 8 bases between. CDR3 length: 13 amino acids. CDR3 bases: TGCGCCAGCAGCTTAAGTTTGGACAATGAGCAGTTCTTC. This encodes CASSLSLDNEQFF.

The table lists this clonotype with many counts. This sequence joins TRBV4-3 and TRBJ2-3; D call uncertain. Germline lookup yields CDR1 LGHNA and CDR2 YSLEER. The CDR3 is 14 residues long. The V end was cut by 0 bases, the J end by 9 bases, with 13 bases between. In DNA form, the CDR3 reads TGCGCCAGCAGCCAAGATCGGTTGGAAGAGACGCAGTATTTT. Translating gives CASSQDRLEETQYF.

This clonotype was recorded many times. The CDR3 sequence: CASSIRTGIYEQYF. The CDR3 nucleotides are TGTGCCAGCAGCATCCGGACGGGGATCTACGAGCAGTACTTC. The gene calls are TRBV7-2 and TRBJ2-7, with D possibly being TRBD2 (5 bases). The CDR3 extends over 14 amino acids. V gave up 5 bases and J gave up 3 bases, with 14 bases separating them. From germline, CDR1 is SGHTA and CDR2 FQGNSA. Drawing the rest from reference TRBV7-2 and TRBJ2-7, the complete variable domain is GAGVSQSPSNKVTEKGKDVELRCDPISGHTALYWYRQSLGQGLEFLIYFQGNSAPDKSGLPSDRFSAERTGGSVSTLTIQRTQQEDSAVYLCASSIRTGIYEQYFGPGTRLTVT.

This clonotype was recorded at least ten times. The chain has TRBV6-5 and TRBJ1-4; TRBD1 aligns across 8 bases. CDR1 and CDR2 from the germline V gene are MNHEY and SVGAGI. Losses at the gene ends were 2 bases for V and 5 bases for J; bases not matched to a gene: 16. This CDR3 region has 19 residues. CDR3 amino acids: CASSYHATGVPASNEKLFF. The CDR3 DNA is TGTGCCAGCAGTTACCACGCGACAGGGGTGCCTGCCTCAAATGAAAAACTGTTTTTT.

This clonotype was observed at least ten times. V is TRBV20-1 and J is TRBJ2-7; 10 nucleotides agree with TRBD1. CDR3 length: 15 amino acids. Germline CDR1 DFQATT, CDR2 SNEGSKA (reference sequence). V lost 6 bases to trimming and J lost 2 bases; unmatched junction nucleotides: 10. The CDR3 here is CSAARDRGRAYEQYF. In DNA form, the CDR3 reads TGCAGTGCCGCTCGGGACAGGGGAAGGGCCTACGAGCAGTACTTC.

This clonotype was seen at least ten times. This chain links TRBV10-2 with TRBJ2-1, with TRBD1 as a possible D gene (5 bases). CDR1 WSHSY and CDR2 SAAADI come from the germline V gene. This CDR3 spans 14 amino acids. Trimming removed 7 bases at V and 7 bases at J, with 17 bases between. This CDR3 reads CASTPQGRLNEQFF. CDR3 in DNA: TGCGCCAGCACCCCGCAGGGCCGGTTGAATGAGCAGTTCTTC.

This clonotype was seen repeatedly, ten times or more. The CDR3, as DNA: TGCAGTGCTAGAGACCAGGACAGGGCCTCCTACGAGCAGTACTTC. Translating gives CSARDQDRASYEQYF. The chain uses TRBV20-1 and TRBJ2-7, with TRBD1 matching 8 bases. CDR3 length equals 15 residues. Trimming took 0 bases from V and 0 from J; bases not matched to a gene: 4. The germline CDR1 and CDR2 sequences are DFQATT and SNEGSKA (reference sequence).

This clonotype was counted at least ten times. V is TRBV24-1 and J is TRBJ2-1, with 7 bases lining up with TRBD2. The V segment lost 10 bases and the J segment 0 bases; nucleotides outside the gene matches: 5. Per the germline V gene, CDR1 is KGHDR and CDR2 is SFDVKD. The CDR3 length is 14 residues. Written as DNA, the CDR3 is TGTGCCACGGGCTGGGGGGGCTCCTACAATGAGCAGTTCTTC. Its protein product is CATGWGGSYNEQFF.

This clonotype was found many times. V gene TRBV18 combines with J gene TRBJ2-1, with TRBD2 identical over 8 bases. This CDR3 is built from 15 residues. Germline V CDR1 and CDR2: KGHSH, LQKENI. Trimming removed 3 bases from V and 4 bases from J; junction bases left unmatched: 5. CDR3 DNA: TGTGCCAGCTCACCCCCCGCTAGCGGGTACAATGAGCAGTTCTTC. This translates into CASSPPASGYNEQFF. Filled out from reference TRBV18 and TRBJ2-1, the complete variable domain reads NAGVMQNPRHLVRRRGQEARLRCSPMKGHSHVYWYRQLPEEGLKFMVYLQKENIIDESGMPKERFSAEFPKEGPSILRIQQVVRGDSAAYFCASSPPASGYNEQFFGPGTRLTVL.

This clonotype is medium-sized. The genes are TRBV4-3 and TRBJ1-2; D call uncertain. CDR3 length equals 14 residues. Germline-derived CDR1 and CDR2 are LGHNA and YSLEER. Trimming removed 0 bases from V and 7 bases from J, with 12 bases in between. CDR3 region: CASSQDPGPSGYTF. CDR3 coding DNA: TGCGCCAGCAGCCAAGATCCCGGGCCAAGTGGCTACACCTTC.